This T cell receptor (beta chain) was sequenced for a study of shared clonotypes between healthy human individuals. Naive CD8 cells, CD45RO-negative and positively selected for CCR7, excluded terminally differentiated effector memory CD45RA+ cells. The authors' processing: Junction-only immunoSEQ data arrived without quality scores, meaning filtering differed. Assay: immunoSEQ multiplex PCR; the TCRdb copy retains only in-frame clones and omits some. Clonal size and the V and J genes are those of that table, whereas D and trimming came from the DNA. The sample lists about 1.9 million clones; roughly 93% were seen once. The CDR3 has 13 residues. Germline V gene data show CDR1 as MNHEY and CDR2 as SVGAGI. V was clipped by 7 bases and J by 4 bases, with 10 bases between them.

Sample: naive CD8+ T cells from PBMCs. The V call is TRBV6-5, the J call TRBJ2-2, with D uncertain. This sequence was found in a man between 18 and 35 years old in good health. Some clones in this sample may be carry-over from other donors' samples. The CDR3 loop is CASTSSGTGELFF. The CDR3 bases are TGTGCCAGCACCTCAAGTGGCACCGGGGAGCTGTTTTTT.